This T cell receptor beta chain was sequenced for a study of vaccination and CD4 T cells after COVID-19. As for the study in general: Participants were administered two doses of either the BNT162b2 or the mRNA-1273 vaccine. Cultures acting as controls obtained a CEFX pool, an HIV-1 Nef pool, or no peptide. Overall study results and limits: Apart from involving relatively few convalescent patients, the work omitted early post-infection timepoints.

Points on this clonotype: The antigen is not known.

Indicated treatment: approximately 10-day PBMC culture with coronavirus spike peptide pools or control peptides (ViraFEST assay). At the Johns Hopkins FTIC core, DNA taken from cultured CD4+ T cells was sequenced by way of the Oncomine TCR Beta short-read assay. MiXCR, applied by TCRdb to the PCR reads, yields one record per CDR3 protein. The sample has 12,000 to 15,000 distinct CDR3 sequences, 52% seen once. The CDR3 is made up of 15 amino acids. V was shortened by 0 bases and J by 3 bases, with 11 bases between the two germline ends. CDR1 MGHRA and CDR2 YSYEKL come from the germline V gene. This rearrangement joins TRBV4-1 to TRBJ1-2; D is unresolved. The sequence was collected from a human donor who had recovered from COVID-19. Sequencing was carried out using CD4+ T cells from blood, cultured in vitro. The CDR3 region is CASSQDTAPYYGYTF. CDR3 in DNA: TGCGCCAGCAGCCAAGATACAGCCCCTTACTATGGCTACACCTTC.